Each of the 29 T cell receptor beta chains below was sequenced from the same sample in a study of graft-versus-host responses after intestinal transplantation (dated by TCRdb to about 2021). Library prep was done by the immunoSEQ multiplex PCR assay. What TCRdb holds here is the immuneACCESS table cut down to in-frame rearrangements. Part of the clones is not present; checked against another copy, under half of the missing clones reflect an unresolved V gene, and the others are unexplained. Recorded for this sample are 140,000 or so clones; around 90% of them occurred a single time. In total, the top ten clones hold approximately 0.2% of the sample. No antigens are known for them. The time point label of this sample denotes: cells obtained before transplantation from donor or recipient. The sequencing used unstimulated CD4+ T cells sorted from spleen or lymph node cells, collected before intestinal transplant. These receptors originate from a human donor who received an intestinal transplant.

The chain combines TRBV29-1 with TRBJ2-7, with D possibly TRBD2 on 6 matching bases. V was shortened by 6 bases and J by 2 bases, with 17 bases between the two germline ends. CDR3 size: 14 residues. Germline V lookup: CDR1 SQVTM, CDR2 ANQGSEA. The CDR3 DNA sequence: TGCAGCGTCTGCCTGCGGGGTGGCGCCTACGAGCAGTACTTC. The encoded protein is CSVCLRGGAYEQYF.

V usage is TRBV30 and J usage is TRBJ2-1, with 10 bases lining up with TRBD2. This CDR3 has 14 amino acids. V lost 5 bases and J lost 4; bases outside the gene matches: 5. The V gene's germline CDR1 is GTSNPN and CDR2 SVGIG (reference sequence). CDR3 coding DNA: TGTGCCTGGGAGCGGGAGGGCCCTTACAATGAGCAGTTCTTC. This translates into CAWEREGPYNEQFF.

V usage is TRBV5-1 and J usage is TRBJ2-7, with D unresolved. The CDR3 spans 15 residues. Germline V gene lookup returns CDR1 SGHRS and CDR2 YFSETQ. V was trimmed by 0 bases and J by 0 bases, leaving 10 bases between them. In DNA form, the CDR3 reads TGCGCCAGCAGCTTGGAGGGCAGGAGCTCCTACGAGCAGTACTTC. It translates to CASSLEGRSSYEQYF.

The DNA of the CDR3 is TGTGCCAGCAGCCCGCGGGTTAGCTCCTACAATGAGCAGTTCTTC. This encodes CASSPRVSSYNEQFF. V is TRBV6-5 and J is TRBJ2-1, with D possibly TRBD2 on 5 matching bases. The V end lost 6 bases, the J end lost 0 bases, and 12 bases lay between the germline ends. From germline, CDR1 is MNHEY and CDR2 SVGAGI. The CDR3 spans 15 residues.

This clone was observed a few times. The chain combines TRBV10-1 with TRBJ1-4; D is unresolved. CDR3 length equals 13 residues. In germline, CDR1 is WNHNN, CDR2 SYGVQD (reference sequence). V was trimmed by 2 bases and J by 8 bases, leaving 9 bases between them. Here the CDR3 reads CASSEGKGEKLFF. DNA for the CDR3: TGCGCCAGCAGTGAGGGGAAAGGGGAAAAACTGTTTTTT.

The chain recombines TRBV27 with TRBJ2-3; TRBD2 matches at 11 bases. J gave up 7 bases and V 4 bases, and 1 base lay outside the gene matches. The CDR3 is 13 amino acids. The V gene's germline CDR1 is MNHEY and CDR2 SMNVEV (reference sequence). The CDR3 is CASSWTSGYTQYF. As DNA, the CDR3 is TGTGCCAGCAGTTGGACTAGCGGGTATACGCAGTATTTT.

The chain combines TRBV6-5 with TRBJ1-1, with D unclear. This CDR3 region has 12 residues. Trimming cost V 4 bases and J 8 bases, with 11 bases left between them. Germline assignment: CDR1 MNHEY and CDR2 SVGAGI. The DNA of the CDR3 is TGTGCCAGCAGTTCTAGAGAGGCAGAAGCTTTCTTT. Translated, it gives CASSSREAEAFF.

The V call is TRBV30, the J call TRBJ1-2; D may be TRBD1 (5 bases). The CDR3 is 12 residues long. The V gene lost 2 bases and the J gene lost 9 bases, with 13 bases spanning the gap. Germline V gene lookup returns CDR1 GTSNPN and CDR2 SVGIG (reference sequence). As DNA, the CDR3 is TGTGCCTGGAGTCTGGGGGAAGGTCGCTACACCTTC. This encodes CAWSLGEGRYTF.

The chain uses TRBV28 and TRBJ2-7; D perhaps matches TRBD2 (6 bases). Germline lookup yields CDR1 MDHEN and CDR2 SYDVKM. The CDR3 contains 16 residues. The V end was cut by 2 bases, the J end by 10 bases, with 24 bases between. CDR3 nucleotides: TGTGCCAGCAGTTTAAGAAGGCGCGGGGTCGTAAGGTCCCAGTACTTC. Encoded protein: CASSLRRRGVVRSQYF.

V is TRBV5-4 and J is TRBJ2-5; D is unclear. From germline, CDR1 is SGHNT and CDR2 YYREEE (reference sequence). The V end was cut by 0 bases, the J end by 5 bases, with 8 bases between. This CDR3 comprises 13 residues. The CDR3 loop is CASSLVQRETQYF. CDR3 DNA sequence: TGTGCCAGCAGCTTGGTCCAAAGGGAGACCCAGTACTTC.

This rearrangement joins TRBV19 to TRBJ2-1; a possible D gene is TRBD2 (5 bases). Trimming stripped 5 bases from V and 15 bases from J, with 20 bases between. CDR3 length: 13 amino acids. Per germline, CDR1 LNHDA and CDR2 SQIVND (reference sequence). The CDR3 protein is CASSQLDLTTRFF. CDR3 sequence (DNA): TGTGCCAGTAGTCAACTAGACCTTACGACAAGGTTCTTC.

A note on this clone: One end of the junction is discordant with germline, which a read error may explain. V gene TRBV5-4 combines with J gene TRBJ2-3; 12 bases match TRBD2. This CDR3 has 18 amino acids. CDR1 is SGHNT and CDR2 is YYREEE in the germline V gene (reference sequence). The CDR3 nucleotides are TGTGCCAGCAGCCCAAGGGGCCGACTAGCGGGAGACACAGATGCGCAGTATTTT. It yields the protein CASSPRGRLAGDTDAQYF. The variable domain in full, with the rest retrieved from reference TRBV5-4 and TRBJ2-3, is ETGVTQSPTHLIKTRGQQVTLRCSSQSGHNTVSWYQQALGQGPQFIFQYYREEENGRGNFPPRFSGLQFPNYSSELNVNALELDDSALYLCASSPRGRLAGDTDAQYFGPGTRLTVL.

This clone was observed a few times. This sequence joins TRBV6-1 and TRBJ1-5; no clear D gene. The V end was cut by 5 bases, the J end by 6 bases, with 11 bases between. Germline CDR1 is MNHNS and CDR2 is SASEGT. The CDR3 contains 13 residues. For the CDR3, the DNA is TGTGCCAGCAGTACTGGCTGGGGTCAGCCCCAGCATTTT. Its translation: CASSTGWGQPQHF.

The chain joins TRBV25-1 to TRBJ2-7; 12 positions match TRBD2. The CDR3 is 15 amino acids. V gave up 3 bases and J gave up 3 bases; unmatched junction bases: 3. Germline CDR1 is MGHDK and CDR2 is SYGVNS. DNA of the CDR3: TGTGCCAGCAGTGATACGACTAGCGGGAGCTACGAGCAGTACTTC. This codes for CASSDTTSGSYEQYF.

The gene calls are TRBV19 and TRBJ1-1; D perhaps matches TRBD1 (5 bases). V was clipped by 3 bases and J by 0 bases, with 8 bases between them. Germline V gene lookup returns CDR1 LNHDA and CDR2 SQIVND (reference sequence). The CDR3 sequence is 14 residues long. The CDR3 DNA is TGTGCCAGTAGTATTCTACAGGTGAACACTGAAGCTTTCTTT. Protein product: CASSILQVNTEAFF.

The chain links TRBV28 to TRBJ2-7; 8 positions agree with TRBD1. The J segment lost 4 bases and the V segment lost 4 bases, leaving 6 bases of the junction unmatched. The CDR3 loop spans 14 amino acids. Germline V lookup: CDR1 MDHEN, CDR2 SYDVKM. CDR3 protein: CASSSDRGRYEQYF. CDR3 sequence (DNA): TGTGCCAGCAGTTCCGACAGGGGACGGTACGAGCAGTACTTC. Together with reference TRBV28 and TRBJ2-7, the CDR3 gives the full variable domain: DVKVTQSSRYLVKRTGEKVFLECVQDMDHENMFWYRQDPGLGLRLIYFSYDVKMKEKGDIPEGYSVSREKKERFSLILESASTNQTSMYLCASSSDRGRYEQYFGPGTRLTVT.

The J gene is TRBJ1-1, the V gene TRBV15, with a tentative D call TRBD1 (5 bases). This CDR3 is built from 13 residues. The germline V gene has CDR1 LNHNV and CDR2 YYDKDF (reference sequence). Trimming cost V 7 bases and J 0 bases, with 9 bases left between them. The CDR3 region has the DNA TGTGCCACCAACTCAGGGCTGAACACTGAAGCTTTCTTT. Its protein product is CATNSGLNTEAFF.

The genes are TRBV7-2 and TRBJ1-5; no firm D call. V lost 1 base and J 5 bases, leaving 9 bases between the germline ends. This CDR3 contains 14 residues. Looked up from germline, CDR1 is SGHTA and CDR2 is FQGNSA. The DNA for the CDR3 is TGTGCCAGCAGCTTAGTAGGGATAGATCAGCCCCAGCATTTT. Amino acid sequence: CASSLVGIDQPQHF.

This sequence joins TRBV30 and TRBJ1-1; TRBD1 might be the D (6 bases). Germline values: CDR1 GTSNPN, CDR2 SVGIG (reference sequence). Trimming took off 7 bases at V and 3 bases at J, with 18 bases between the two ends. The CDR3 loop spans 14 amino acids. This CDR3 is CAFAGVFQDTEAFF. CDR3 DNA: TGTGCCTTCGCAGGGGTATTCCAGGACACTGAAGCTTTCTTT.

The chain links TRBV28 to TRBJ1-2, with TRBD1 matching 11 bases. Germline assignment: CDR1 MDHEN and CDR2 SYDVKM. Germline trimming cut 11 bases from V and 8 bases from J; bases unmatched to any gene: 13. The CDR3 is 14 residues long. CDR3 loop: CAGSRGQGARGYTF. CDR3 nucleotides: TGTGCCGGTAGCCGAGGACAGGGGGCGCGGGGCTACACCTTC.

The table lists this clone with a few counts. This chain uses TRBV2 with TRBJ2-1; tentatively, D is TRBD2 (5 bases). V was clipped by 6 bases and J by 2 bases, with 11 bases between them. The CDR3 has 14 residues. Looked up from germline, CDR1 is SNHLY and CDR2 is FYNNEI. The CDR3 here is CASRGSGTYNEQFF. CDR3 coding DNA: TGTGCCAGCAGAGGCTCGGGGACCTACAATGAGCAGTTCTTC.

In the case of this clone: This sample also contains other DNA sequences that code for the same CDR3. The chain joins TRBV2 to TRBJ2-7; unclear D gene. The germline V gene has CDR1 SNHLY and CDR2 FYNNEI. The CDR3 is made up of 13 amino acids. The V and J ends lost 0 bases and 2 bases respectively, with 5 bases between them. The CDR3 nucleotides read TGTGCCAGCAGTGAAGCGGGTACCTACGAGCAGTACTTC. It encodes CASSEAGTYEQYF.

The genes are TRBV7-3 and TRBJ2-3; D is unclear. Trimming took off 1 base at V and 0 bases at J, with 5 bases between the two ends. Germline V CDR1 and CDR2: SGHTA, FQGTGA. The CDR3 runs 14 residues. CDR3 sequence: CASSLSGSTDTQYF. As DNA, the CDR3 is TGTGCCAGCAGCTTAAGCGGAAGCACAGATACGCAGTATTTT.

The V and J genes are TRBV6-5 and TRBJ2-2; 9 bases are a match to TRBD1. V gave up 1 base and J gave up 0 bases; unmatched junction bases: 0. Germline-derived CDR1 and CDR2 are MNHEY and SVGAGI. The CDR3 consists of 16 residues. CDR3 protein: CASSYWTGANTGELFF. DNA of the CDR3: TGTGCCAGCAGTTACTGGACAGGGGCGAACACCGGGGAGCTGTTTTTT.

The V gene is TRBV5-1, the J gene TRBJ1-2, with D unclear. Germline V gene lookup returns CDR1 SGHRS and CDR2 YFSETQ. V shed 4 bases and J shed 6 bases, with 13 bases lying between them. This CDR3 spans 13 amino acids. Written as DNA, the CDR3 is TGCGCCAGCAGCAGCACCTTGAGGGATGGCTACACCTTC. Protein product: CASSSTLRDGYTF.

The V call is TRBV9, the J call TRBJ1-4; D gene unclear. Germline V gene data show CDR1 as SGDLS and CDR2 as YYNGEE. The CDR3 covers 14 residues. V gave up 3 bases and J gave up 7 bases, with 13 bases separating them. The CDR3 DNA follows: TGTGCCAGCAGCGAACGGCAGGATGGTGAAAAACTGTTTTTT. Its translation: CASSERQDGEKLFF.

This sequence joins TRBV18 and TRBJ2-1; the D call may be TRBD1 or TRBD2 (5 bases each). Between the trimmed V and J ends, which lost 2 bases and 9 bases, there was a span of 11 bases. Germline values: CDR1 KGHSH, CDR2 LQKENI. This CDR3 has 13 residues. The CDR3 region is CASSPIVGVEQFF. The CDR3 DNA is TGTGCCAGCTCACCAATCGTGGGGGTTGAGCAGTTCTTC.

The chain couples TRBV27 to TRBJ1-4, with 10 bases identical to TRBD1. This CDR3 has 13 amino acids. CDR1 MNHEY and CDR2 SMNVEV come from the germline V gene (reference sequence). J gave up 10 bases and V 5 bases, and 4 bases lay outside the gene matches. The CDR3 DNA reads as TGTGCCAGCAGTCCGACAGGGGGCGGAAAACTGTTTTTT. This codes for CASSPTGGGKLFF. The full variable domain, in which reference TRBV27 and TRBJ1-4 provide the parts outside the CDR3, is EAQVTQNPRYLITVTGKKLTVTCSQNMNHEYMSWYRQDPGLGLRQIYYSMNVEVTDKGDVPEGYKVSRKEKRNFPLILESPSPNQTSLYFCASSPTGGGKLFFGSGTQLSVL.

The V and J genes are TRBV19 and TRBJ2-5; 8 nucleotides match TRBD1. The germline CDR1 and CDR2 sequences are LNHDA and SQIVND (reference sequence). The CDR3 length is 15 residues. The junction had 12 bases not matched to a gene; V was cut back by 7 bases and J by 5 bases. As DNA, the CDR3 is TGTGCCAGTACACCCTTCCAGGGGGCTCGGGAGACCCAGTACTTC. Its translation is CASTPFQGARETQYF.